This record looks at one T cell receptor (beta chain) sequence and its context. Its antigen is currently unknown. In TCRdb, the 5' RACE reads were re-called with MiXCR into one record per CDR3 protein. The sample consists of roughly 250,000 distinct CDR3 sequences, over 10% of them appearing once. These data originate in a study of T cells after yellow fever vaccination. Background on the study: Those fractions that held only low numbers of cells were prepared using the SMART-Seq v4 Ultra Low Input RNA kit. Study-wide findings and caveats: Most clones from primary vaccination were detected again post-booster (about 95% CD4, around 88% CD8). Of the clonotypes, a small share occurred in both CD4 and CD8 compartments. Abundant clonotypes (contaminants from the bulk population) could be present in FACS-sorted repertoires.

This CDR3 has 12 residues. With V trimmed by 2 bases and J by 14 bases, 5 bases remained unmatched. Germline CDR1 MDHEN, CDR2 SYDVKM. The sequence came from a man aged 25 to 40 who received the YFV17D yellow fever vaccine. The material was CD4+ T cells sorted from PBMCs, obtained 45 days after the yellow fever booster vaccination. This chain joins TRBV28 and TRBJ2-1; TRBD2 matches 8 bases. This CDR3 reads CASSLKAGEKFF. The CDR3 DNA follows: TGTGCCAGCAGTTTAAAAGCGGGAGAGAAGTTCTTC.